Below are 3 T cell receptor beta chains sequenced from a single sample in a study of T cells in Graves' hyperthyroidism and ophthalmopathy. Amplified TCR beta CDR3 regions derived from RNA transcripts. When the TCR CDR3 underwent first-round RT-PCR, the HTBI primer set was used. TCRdb re-called the multiplex PCR reads with MiXCR, one entry per CDR3 protein. The table includes 40,000 to 55,000 distinct CDR3 sequences, roughly 50% detected once. Sequenced material: peripheral blood or thyroid tissue (not recorded which). These receptor sequences come from a woman between 45 and 65 years old with Graves' hyperthyroidism.

This chain links TRBV2 with TRBJ1-2; a possible D gene is TRBD1 (6 bases). The CDR3 length is 13 residues. Germline V CDR1 and CDR2: SNHLY, FYNNEI. V lost 5 bases, J lost 9 bases, and 16 bases lay in between. The CDR3 protein is CASSFPTGRSYTF. CDR3 DNA: TGTGCCAGCAGTTTCCCGACAGGCCGGAGCTACACCTTC.

The chain has TRBV20-1 and TRBJ2-5, with TRBD1 matching over 7 bases. J gave up 5 bases and V 3 bases, and 6 bases lay outside the gene matches. Germline CDR1 and CDR2: DFQATT and SNEGSKA (reference sequence). The CDR3 is made up of 13 amino acids. As DNA, the CDR3 is TGCAGTGCTAGGGCAGGGGGACGGGAGACCCAGTACTTC. This gives the protein CSARAGGRETQYF.

In its sample, this clonotype ranks as medium-sized (0.01 to 0.1%). V is TRBV13 and J is TRBJ2-7; D not resolved. V was shortened by 6 bases and J by 4 bases, with 16 bases between the two germline ends. The length of the CDR3 is 14 residues. CDR1 and CDR2 (germline): PRHDT, FYEKMQ (reference sequence). CDR3 DNA: TGTGCCAGCAGTCTAGAACATAGGAGATACGAGCAGTACTTC. This encodes CASSLEHRRYEQYF.